These T cell receptor beta chains were read from a single sample in a study of PD-1 blockade in classical Hodgkin lymphoma. Generated by immunoSEQ multiplex PCR, the TCRdb table keeps only in-frame clones and is missing some. Among 57,000 or so clones, approximately 90% were seen once, and the ten largest hold about 8.1%. The sample here was peripheral blood mononuclear cells (PBMCs), taken before the fourth cycle of nivolumab. All receptors come from a human donor with classical Hodgkin lymphoma. The CDR3 runs from the conserved cysteine through the conserved F or W. The D gene is left open where the match is weak. Part of the rows lack a size; the others show once, few, many or a class for expanded clones.

D: NA
V: TRBV19
J: TRBJ1-2
size: NA
DNA: TGTGCCAGTAGTCCTTACGCAAGAGCTAACTATGGCTACACCTTC
CDR3: CASSPYARANYGYTF

D: NA
V: TRBV4-1
J: TRBJ2-1
size: once
DNA: TGCGCCAGCAGCCAAGATAGAGTAGGGGACAATGAGCAGTTCTTC
CDR3: CASSQDRVGDNEQFF

D: TRBD1
V: TRBV30
J: TRBJ2-2
size: NA
DNA: TGTGCCTGGAGCAAGACAGGGGACTTCACCGGGGAGCTGTTTTTT
CDR3: CAWSKTGDFTGELFF

D: NA
V: TRBV28
J: TRBJ1-4
size: NA
DNA: TGTGCCAGCAGTTTGGCAGGGGTCAAAGAAAAACTGTTTTTT
CDR3: CASSLAGVKEKLFF

D: TRBD1
V: TRBV5-1
J: TRBJ1-6
size: NA
DNA: TGCGCCAGCAGCTTTGGACAGGGAAATGGCCCCCTCCACTTT
CDR3: CASSFGQGNGPLHF

D: NA
V: TRBV5-1
J: TRBJ2-5
size: NA
DNA: TGCGCCAGCAGCTTGGGCCAGTGGGGGCAAGAGACCCAGTACTTC
CDR3: CASSLGQWGQETQYF

D: NA
V: TRBV18
J: TRBJ2-4
size: NA
DNA: TGTGCCAGCTCACTAGTGCCACAGTCTAACGCCATTCAGTACTTC
CDR3: CASSLVPQSNAIQYF

D: NA
V: TRBV9
J: TRBJ1-1
size: NA
DNA: TGTGCCAGCAGCGGCCAACCGGGGGGCACTGAAGCTTTCTTT
CDR3: CASSGQPGGTEAFF

D: NA
V: TRBV2
J: TRBJ2-2
size: NA
DNA: TGTGCCAGCAGAGGCTTTATGAGCACCGGGGAGCTGTTTTTT
CDR3: CASRGFMSTGELFF

D: NA
V: TRBV13
J: TRBJ2-2
size: NA
DNA: TGTGCCAGCAGTTTGCAAGTACTCTCCGGAGGGACCGGGGAGCTGTTTTTT
CDR3: CASSLQVLSGGTGELFF

D: NA
V: TRBV2
J: TRBJ1-2
size: NA
DNA: TGTGCCAGCAGACTGACCAACTATGGCTACACCTTC
CDR3: CASRLTNYGYTF

D: NA
V: TRBV5-1
J: TRBJ2-3
size: NA
DNA: TGCGCCAGCAGCTTGGGGCTAGCGAAAGATACGCAGTATTTT
CDR3: CASSLGLAKDTQYF

D: NA
V: TRBV6-6
J: TRBJ1-2
size: NA
DNA: TGTGCCAGCAGTTACGGGAAGGCGAACTATGGCTACACCTTC
CDR3: CASSYGKANYGYTF

D: NA
V: TRBV28
J: TRBJ1-5
size: NA
DNA: TGTGCCAGCAGAAGACAGACTAATCAGCCCCAGCATTTT
CDR3: CASRRQTNQPQHF

D: TRBD2
V: TRBV5-4
J: TRBJ2-3
size: NA
DNA: TGTGCCAGCAGCTTAAGCGGGGGCGGGGAAGATACGCAGTATTTT
CDR3: CASSLSGGGEDTQYF

D: NA
V: TRBV5-1
J: TRBJ2-1
size: NA
DNA: TGCGCCAGCAGCTCTTACAATGAGCAGTTCTTC
CDR3: CASSSYNEQFF

D: NA
V: TRBV5-1
J: TRBJ1-5
size: few
DNA: TGCGCCAGCAGCTTGGGTGACAACACGAATCAGCCCCAGCATTTT
CDR3: CASSLGDNTNQPQHF

D: TRBD1
V: TRBV7-9
J: TRBJ1-1
size: few
DNA: TGTGCCAGCAGCTTAGTTGGGGGACAGGGTGTAGCTTTCTTT
CDR3: CASSLVGGQGVAFF

D: TRBD2
V: TRBV7-9
J: TRBJ2-5
size: NA
DNA: TGTGCCAGCAGCCGATTAGCGGGGGAAGAGACCCAGTACTTC
CDR3: CASSRLAGEETQYF

D: NA
V: TRBV7-3
J: TRBJ2-2
size: NA
DNA: TGTGCCAGCAGCTTAAATCCGCCAGCATACACCGGGGAGCTGTTTTTT
CDR3: CASSLNPPAYTGELFF

D: NA
V: TRBV2
J: TRBJ2-7
size: NA
DNA: TGTGCCAGCAGATTCCAGGCTCCCTACGAGCAGTACTTC
CDR3: CASRFQAPYEQYF

D: TRBD2
V: TRBV2
J: TRBJ2-2
size: NA
DNA: TGTGCCAGCAGTGGTACTAGCGGCCTCACCGGGGAGCTGTTTTTT
CDR3: CASSGTSGLTGELFF

D: NA
V: TRBV9
J: TRBJ2-1
size: NA
DNA: TGTGCCAGCAGCGTAGAGTCAGGGCGAAATGAGCAGTTCTTC
CDR3: CASSVESGRNEQFF

D: TRBD1
V: TRBV7-9
J: TRBJ2-7
size: NA
DNA: TGTGCCAGCAGCCCCTCCCGGGACAGGGGGTCCTACGAGCAGTACTTC
CDR3: CASSPSRDRGSYEQYF